This TCR beta chain came from a study of cytomegalovirus exposure and HLA in healthy donors. Whole-study context: Unique TCRs from HLA-typed donors, 70 million to 100 million of them, were held in an early data release. The study's findings and limits: The study designated roughly 160 TCR beta chains cytomegalovirus-associated. The study reported that TCR beta sequences accurately predicted HLA-A and HLA-B alleles in most subjects. V- and J-gene trimming in TCR beta was tied to a missense DCLRE1C variant by an analysis performed later.

It was with 60 Vbeta and 13 Jbeta primers that the PCR ran. Produced via immunoSEQ multiplex PCR; TCRdb's table is partial and in-frame only. The table lists 180,000 or so clones. J gave up 7 bases and V 7 bases, and 13 bases lay outside the gene matches. Germline V CDR1 and CDR2: GTSNPN, SVGIG (reference sequence). The CDR3 is 14 amino acids. A remark on this clone: Its antigen is still unknown.

The sequencing input was PBMCs. The chain uses TRBV30 and TRBJ2-4, with 7 bases matching TRBD2. The source of this sequence is a boy between 10 and 17 years old in good health and CMV-seronegative. The CDR3 protein is CAFRLAFLTNIQYF. The DNA of the CDR3 is TGTGCCTTCAGACTAGCCTTCCTGACGAACATTCAGTACTTC. Using reference TRBV30 and TRBJ2-4 for the parts outside the CDR3, the full variable domain is SQTIHQWPATLVQPVGSPLSLECTVEGTSNPNLYWYRQAAGRGLQLLFYSVGIGQISSEVPQNLSASRPQDRQFILSSKKLLLSDSGFYLCAFRLAFLTNIQYFGAGTRLSVL.